This passage covers 21 T cell receptor beta chains from one sample sequenced in a study of CD8 T cells in Susac syndrome. RNA, at about 0.45 to 1 ug, was reverse transcribed with random hexamers. TCRdb fed the immunoSEQ multiplex PCR reads into MiXCR, producing one record per CDR3 protein. The sample consists of a few hundred thousand distinct CDR3 sequences, around 90% of them appearing once. The specimen was CD4+ T cells from PBMCs. These receptors were collected from a human donor with multiple sclerosis.

The rearrangement joins TRBV15 to TRBJ2-7; TRBD2 matches at 11 bases. The V segment lost 0 bases and the J segment 4 bases; nucleotides outside the gene matches: 5. CDR1 LNHNV and CDR2 YYDKDF come from the germline V gene (reference sequence). This CDR3 is built from 16 residues. CDR3 protein: CATSRDIAGGIYEQYF. The CDR3 nucleotides are TGTGCCACCAGCAGAGATATAGCGGGAGGGATATACGAGCAGTACTTC.

The rearrangement uses TRBV6-5 and TRBJ2-3, with D uncertain. Germline V gene lookup returns CDR1 MNHEY and CDR2 SVGAGI. The CDR3 is 14 residues long. Trimming pared 5 bases from V and 5 bases from J, leaving 14 bases between. The CDR3 DNA sequence: TGTGCCAGCAGTCTCAAGGGTTGGGGAGATACGCAGTATTTT. As protein: CASSLKGWGDTQYF.

V usage is TRBV5-6 and J usage is TRBJ2-1; D perhaps matches TRBD2 (6 bases). Trimming removed 4 bases from V and 3 bases from J, with 17 bases in between. The CDR3 has 16 residues. In germline, CDR1 is SGHDT, CDR2 YYEEEE. The CDR3, as DNA: TGTGCCAGCAGCATTTCCGGGGACTCGGTCTACAATGAGCAGTTCTTC. Its protein is CASSISGDSVYNEQFF.

The V gene is TRBV18, the J gene TRBJ2-1, with D perhaps matching TRBD1 or TRBD2 (6 bases each). The CDR3 length is 16 residues. Germline CDR1 reads KGHSH; CDR2 reads LQKENI. The V end was cut by 3 bases, the J end by 6 bases, with 18 bases between. The CDR3 DNA reads as TGTGCCAGCTCACCGACAGGCGGTGGGAGGCCCAATGAGCAGTTCTTC. Translation gives CASSPTGGGRPNEQFF.

This chain uses TRBV28 with TRBJ2-7; 9 bases align to TRBD1. Unmatched junction bases numbered 14, after V lost 6 bases and J lost 2 bases. CDR1 is MDHEN and CDR2 is SYDVKM in the germline V gene. The CDR3 totals 17 residues. The CDR3 bases are TGTGCCAGCAGCTCTAGACCGGGACAGGGTATCCCCTACGAGCAGTACTTC. Protein sequence: CASSSRPGQGIPYEQYF.

The chain uses TRBV3-1 and TRBJ2-7; D is unresolved. Trimming cost V 3 bases and J 3 bases, with 18 bases left between them. CDR1 is LGHDT, CDR2 YNNKEL, per germline (reference sequence). This CDR3 has 16 amino acids. CDR3 in DNA: TGTGCCAGCAGCCAGTTGACTGCGGACGGTTACTACGAGCAGTACTTC. Protein sequence: CASSQLTADGYYEQYF.

The chain is built from TRBV5-1 and TRBJ2-4, with D possibly TRBD1 on 5 matching bases. The V gene's germline CDR1 is SGHRS and CDR2 YFSETQ. The CDR3 runs to 15 residues. Between the trimmed V and J ends, which lost 0 bases and 8 bases, there was a span of 15 bases. CDR3 region: CASSLAGKEPDIQYF. The CDR3 DNA follows: TGCGCCAGCAGCTTGGCAGGGAAAGAACCCGACATTCAGTACTTC.

J is TRBJ2-4 and V is TRBV7-9; TRBD1 agrees at 10 bases. CDR1 is SEHNR, CDR2 FQNEAQ, per germline (reference sequence). V gave up 5 bases and J gave up 13 bases; unmatched junction bases: 5. The CDR3 runs to 12 residues. In DNA form, the CDR3 reads TGTGCCAGCAGCCAGGACAGGGGGAACCAGTACTTC. This codes for CASSQDRGNQYF.

The rearrangement links TRBV27 to TRBJ1-2; 8 bases fit TRBD1. V lost 6 bases and J lost 6; bases outside the gene matches: 6. Germline lookup yields CDR1 MNHEY and CDR2 SMNVEV (reference sequence). The CDR3 has 13 residues. The DNA for the CDR3 is TGTGCCAGCAGGCCACGGGGACAGGATGGCTACACCTTC. It encodes CASRPRGQDGYTF.

Only a few counts were recorded for this clonotype. V and J are TRBV12-3 or TRBV12-4 and TRBJ2-7; possibly TRBD1 or TRBD2 for D (6 bases each). The CDR3 extends over 14 amino acids. The V end was cut by 3 bases, the J end by 5 bases, with 14 bases between. The CDR3 sequence is CASSLGGTENEQYF. The CDR3 DNA reads as TGTGCCAGCAGTTTGGGGGGCACGGAAAACGAGCAGTACTTC.

With respect to this clonotype: A junction boundary mismatches the germline segment, possibly from a read error. The chain employs TRBV11-2 and TRBJ2-7; TRBD1 matches 7 bases. Per the germline V gene, CDR1 is SGHAT and CDR2 is FQNNGV. The CDR3 is made up of 11 amino acids. The CDR3 DNA is TGTGCCAGCAGCTTAGGTCGGGACAGCCGCTTC. Protein: CASSLGRDSRF.

The gene calls are TRBV20-1 and TRBJ1-2; TRBD1 matches 8 bases. CDR1 is DFQATT, CDR2 SNEGSKA, per germline (reference sequence). CDR3 length equals 12 residues. Trimming at V came to 1 base and at J to 8 bases, leaving 3 bases not matched to a gene. Here the CDR3 reads CSARAPGGGYTF. In DNA, the CDR3 is TGCAGTGCTAGAGCCCCAGGGGGCGGCTACACCTTC.

The rearrangement links TRBV4-2 to TRBJ2-1; 9 bases match TRBD2. Germline V CDR1 and CDR2: LGHNA, YNFKEQ. The CDR3 runs to 18 residues. Trimming removed 4 bases from V and 1 base from J; junction bases left unmatched: 11. The CDR3 loop is CASSPRRGRARSYNEQFF. DNA of the CDR3: TGTGCCAGCAGCCCGAGGCGCGGGAGGGCTAGATCCTACAATGAGCAGTTCTTC.

J is TRBJ2-3 and V is TRBV12-3 or TRBV12-4, with D perhaps TRBD2 (6 bases). The CDR3 sequence is 14 residues long. The V end was cut by 7 bases, the J end by 6 bases, with 17 bases between. The CDR3 DNA reads TGTGCCAGCACGAAGGACGGGAGCAGGGATACGCAGTATTTT. It translates to CASTKDGSRDTQYF.

The chain uses TRBV7-9 and TRBJ2-2; no clear D gene. The CDR3 has 14 amino acids. In germline, CDR1 is SEHNR, CDR2 FQNEAQ (reference sequence). V was pared by 6 bases and J by 4 bases, with 12 bases between. Here the CDR3 reads CASREESRTGELFF. The DNA for the CDR3 is TGTGCCAGCAGGGAAGAATCCCGCACCGGGGAGCTGTTTTTT.

The chain combines TRBV7-9 with TRBJ2-3, with unresolved D. V was cut by 5 bases and J by 2 bases, with 11 bases left in between. CDR1 is SEHNR and CDR2 is FQNEAQ in the germline V gene (reference sequence). The CDR3 runs to 14 residues. The CDR3 protein is CASSLDQNTDTQYF. CDR3 DNA: TGTGCCAGCAGCCTGGATCAAAACACAGATACGCAGTATTTT.

The rearrangement joins TRBV29-1 to TRBJ2-4; D possibly corresponds to TRBD1 (5 bases). The V end lost 6 bases, the J end lost 0 bases, and 15 bases lay between the germline ends. Germline loops: CDR1 SQVTM, CDR2 ANQGSEA. This CDR3 spans 15 amino acids. The CDR3 sequence is CSVVKGVLAKNIQYF. DNA for the CDR3: TGCAGCGTGGTAAAAGGGGTACTAGCCAAAAACATTCAGTACTTC.

The rearrangement links TRBV7-9 to TRBJ2-5; 7 bases map to TRBD2. Germline V gives CDR1 SEHNR, CDR2 FQNEAQ (reference sequence). This CDR3 is built from 16 residues. After removal of 1 base from V and 3 bases from J, the junction contained 8 bases not matched to a gene. The CDR3 region is CASSLDSAGPKETQYF. For the CDR3, the DNA is TGTGCCAGCAGCTTAGATTCAGCGGGACCCAAAGAGACCCAGTACTTC.

CDR3 in DNA: TGTGCCATCAGTGGGGGACTAGCGGGAGTGGCAGATACGCAGTATTTT. It encodes CAISGGLAGVADTQYF. V and J are TRBV10-3 and TRBJ2-3; 14 bases are shared with TRBD2. V trimming: 4 bases; J trimming: 4 bases; junction bases outside the gene matches: 4. Germline CDR1 and CDR2: ENHRY and SYGVKD. This CDR3 has 16 residues.

V and J are TRBV5-1 and TRBJ1-6, with TRBD1 matching over 9 bases. V lost 4 bases, J lost 9 bases, and 8 bases stayed unmatched. CDR1 is SGHRS and CDR2 is YFSETQ in the germline V gene. The CDR3 is 15 residues long. The chain's CDR3 is CASSGRQGGGSPLHF. In nucleotides, the CDR3 is TGCGCCAGCAGCGGCCGACAGGGGGGAGGTTCACCCCTCCACTTT.

The chain is built from TRBV27 and TRBJ1-1; 8 nucleotides align to TRBD1. This CDR3 contains 14 residues. CDR1 and CDR2 from the germline V gene are MNHEY and SMNVEV (reference sequence). The V gene end was trimmed by 8 bases and the J gene end by 0 bases; junction bases not matched to a gene: 5. The CDR3 protein is CASWPTGVNTEAFF. The CDR3 DNA follows: TGTGCCAGCTGGCCGACAGGGGTGAACACTGAAGCTTTCTTT.